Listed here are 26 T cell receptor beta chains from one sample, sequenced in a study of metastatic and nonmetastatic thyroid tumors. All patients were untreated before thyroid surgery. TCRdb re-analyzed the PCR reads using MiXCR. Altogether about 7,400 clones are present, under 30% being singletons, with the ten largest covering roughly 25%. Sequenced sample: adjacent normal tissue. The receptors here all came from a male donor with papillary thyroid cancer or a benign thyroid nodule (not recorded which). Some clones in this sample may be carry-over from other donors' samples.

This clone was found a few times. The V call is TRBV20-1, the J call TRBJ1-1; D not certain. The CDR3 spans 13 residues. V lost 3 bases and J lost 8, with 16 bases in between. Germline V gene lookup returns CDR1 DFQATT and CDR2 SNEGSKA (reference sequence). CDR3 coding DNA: TGCAGTGCTAGGCATTTATTGCCACGGGAAGCTTTCTTT. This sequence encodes CSARHLLPREAFF.

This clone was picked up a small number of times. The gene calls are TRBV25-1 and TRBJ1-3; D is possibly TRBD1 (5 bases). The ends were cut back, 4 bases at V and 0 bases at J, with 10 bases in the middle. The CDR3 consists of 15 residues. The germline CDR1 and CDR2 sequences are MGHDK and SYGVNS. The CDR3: CASSVSRDSGNTIYF. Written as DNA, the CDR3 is TGTGCCAGCAGTGTAAGCAGGGACTCTGGAAACACCATATATTTT.

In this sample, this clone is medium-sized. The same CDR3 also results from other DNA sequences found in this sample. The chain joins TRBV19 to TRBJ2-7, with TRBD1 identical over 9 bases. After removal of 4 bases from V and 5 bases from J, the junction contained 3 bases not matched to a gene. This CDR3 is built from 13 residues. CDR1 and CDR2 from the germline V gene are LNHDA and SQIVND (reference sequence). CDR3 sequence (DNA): TGTGCCAGTAGTACGGGACAGGGCGACGAGCAGTACTTC. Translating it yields CASSTGQGDEQYF. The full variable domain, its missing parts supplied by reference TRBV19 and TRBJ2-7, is DGGITQSPKYLFRKEGQNVTLSCEQNLNHDAMYWYRQDPGQGLRLIYYSQIVNDFQKGDIAEGYSVSREKKESFPLTVTSAQKNPTAFYLCASSTGQGDEQYFGPGTRLTVT.

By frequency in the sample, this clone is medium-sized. The DNA for the CDR3 is TGTGCCAGTAGTACAATTCACCCTAGGACAGGCTGGAATCAGCCCCAGCATTTT. Its protein product is CASSTIHPRTGWNQPQHF. The chain has TRBV19 and TRBJ1-5, with 7 nucleotides matching TRBD1. This CDR3 has 18 residues. V was pared by 4 bases and J by 4 bases, with 16 bases of the junction left unmatched. In germline, CDR1 is LNHDA, CDR2 SQIVND (reference sequence). Complete variable domain (other parts from reference TRBV19 and TRBJ1-5): DGGITQSPKYLFRKEGQNVTLSCEQNLNHDAMYWYRQDPGQGLRLIYYSQIVNDFQKGDIAEGYSVSREKKESFPLTVTSAQKNPTAFYLCASSTIHPRTGWNQPQHFGDGTRLSIL.

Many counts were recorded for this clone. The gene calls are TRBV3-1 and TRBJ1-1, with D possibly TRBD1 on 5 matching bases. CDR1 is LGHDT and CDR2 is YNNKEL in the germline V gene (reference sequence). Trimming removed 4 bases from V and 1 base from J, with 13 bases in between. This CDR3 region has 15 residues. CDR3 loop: CASSPGGIGNTEAFF. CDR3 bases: TGTGCCAGCAGCCCCGGGGGGATCGGGAACACTGAAGCTTTCTTT.

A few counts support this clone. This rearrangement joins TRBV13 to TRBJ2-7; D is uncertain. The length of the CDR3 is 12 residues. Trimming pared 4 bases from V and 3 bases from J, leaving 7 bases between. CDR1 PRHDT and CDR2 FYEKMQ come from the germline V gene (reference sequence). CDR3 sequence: CASSSLDYEQYF. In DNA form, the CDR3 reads TGTGCCAGCAGCTCCCTGGACTACGAGCAGTACTTC.

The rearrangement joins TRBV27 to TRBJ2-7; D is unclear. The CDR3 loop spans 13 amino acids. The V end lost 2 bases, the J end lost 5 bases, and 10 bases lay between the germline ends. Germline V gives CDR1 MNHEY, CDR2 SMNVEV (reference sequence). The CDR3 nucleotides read TGTGCCAGCAGTTTACTAGTTTCCGACGAGCAGTACTTC. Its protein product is CASSLLVSDEQYF.

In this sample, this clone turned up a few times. In nucleotides, the CDR3 is TGTGCCAGTAGCGCCTATGGCTACACCTTC. Its protein is CASSAYGYTF. V and J are TRBV19 and TRBJ1-2; no clear D gene. Trimming pared 6 bases from V and 4 bases from J, leaving 3 bases between. Germline V gene data show CDR1 as LNHDA and CDR2 as SQIVND (reference sequence). The CDR3 runs 10 residues.

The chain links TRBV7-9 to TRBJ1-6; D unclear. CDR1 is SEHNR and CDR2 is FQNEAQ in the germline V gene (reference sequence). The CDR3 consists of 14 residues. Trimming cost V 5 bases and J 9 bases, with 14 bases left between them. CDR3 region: CASSHTELSSPLHF. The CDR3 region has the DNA TGTGCCAGCAGCCATACTGAATTGAGTTCACCCCTCCACTTT.

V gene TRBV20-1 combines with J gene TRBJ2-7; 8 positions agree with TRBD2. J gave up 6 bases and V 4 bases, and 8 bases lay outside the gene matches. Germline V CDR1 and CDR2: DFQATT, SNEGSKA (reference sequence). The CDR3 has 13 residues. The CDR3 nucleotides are TGCAGTGCTAATAGCGGGATCGCGGGCGAGCAGTACTTC. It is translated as CSANSGIAGEQYF.

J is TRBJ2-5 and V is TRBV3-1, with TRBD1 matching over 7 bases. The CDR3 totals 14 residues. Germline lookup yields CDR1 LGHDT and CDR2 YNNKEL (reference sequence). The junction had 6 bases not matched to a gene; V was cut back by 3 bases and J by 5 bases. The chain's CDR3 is CASSQQGVSETQYF. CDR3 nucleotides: TGTGCCAGCAGCCAGCAGGGGGTGTCGGAGACCCAGTACTTC.

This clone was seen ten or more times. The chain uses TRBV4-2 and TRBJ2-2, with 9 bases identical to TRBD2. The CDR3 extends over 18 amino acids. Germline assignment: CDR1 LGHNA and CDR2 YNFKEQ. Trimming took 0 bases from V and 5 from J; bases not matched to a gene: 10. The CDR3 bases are TGTGCCAGCAGCCAAGATCGTAGAGCGGGAGGCGGGACCGGGGAGCTGTTTTTT. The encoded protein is CASSQDRRAGGGTGELFF.

The CDR3 nucleotides read TGTGCCAGCAGCGTAACGGGGGTCTCGAGTCGGTACGAGCAGTACTTC. This codes for CASSVTGVSSRYEQYF. The chain employs TRBV9 and TRBJ2-7, with TRBD2 as a possible D gene (6 bases). The CDR3 consists of 16 residues. The germline CDR1 and CDR2 sequences are SGDLS and YYNGEE. Trimming pared 1 base from V and 4 bases from J, leaving 18 bases between.

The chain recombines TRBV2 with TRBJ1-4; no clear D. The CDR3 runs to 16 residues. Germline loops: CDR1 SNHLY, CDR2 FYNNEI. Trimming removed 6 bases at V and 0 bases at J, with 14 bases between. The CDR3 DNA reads TGTGCCAGCAGCGCGGACCGAGTTGCAACTAATGAAAAACTGTTTTTT. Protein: CASSADRVATNEKLFF.

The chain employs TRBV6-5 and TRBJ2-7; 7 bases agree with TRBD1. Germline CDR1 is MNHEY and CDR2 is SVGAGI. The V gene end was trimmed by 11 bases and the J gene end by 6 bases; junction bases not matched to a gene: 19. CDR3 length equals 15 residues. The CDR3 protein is CAVKGQADGEVEQYF. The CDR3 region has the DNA TGTGCCGTCAAAGGACAGGCCGACGGTGAGGTCGAGCAGTACTTC.

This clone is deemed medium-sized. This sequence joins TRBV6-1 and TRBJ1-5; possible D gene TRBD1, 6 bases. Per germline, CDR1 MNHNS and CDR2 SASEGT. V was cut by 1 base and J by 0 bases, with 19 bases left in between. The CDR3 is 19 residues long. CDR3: CASSEEGGEGVYSNQPQHF. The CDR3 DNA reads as TGTGCCAGCAGTGAAGAAGGGGGGGAAGGCGTGTATAGCAATCAGCCCCAGCATTTT.

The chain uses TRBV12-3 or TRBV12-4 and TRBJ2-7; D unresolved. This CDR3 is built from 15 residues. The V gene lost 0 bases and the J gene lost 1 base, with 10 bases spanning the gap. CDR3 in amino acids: CASSLAGRVSYEQYF. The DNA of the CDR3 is TGTGCCAGCAGTTTAGCCGGACGGGTGTCCTACGAGCAGTACTTC.

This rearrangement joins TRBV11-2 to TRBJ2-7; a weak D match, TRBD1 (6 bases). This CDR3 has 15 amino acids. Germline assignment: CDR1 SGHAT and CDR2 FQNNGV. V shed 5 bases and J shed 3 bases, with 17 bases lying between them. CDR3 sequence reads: CASSPRGVRGYEQYF. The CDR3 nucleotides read TGTGCCAGCAGCCCGAGGGGTGTCAGGGGCTACGAGCAGTACTTC.

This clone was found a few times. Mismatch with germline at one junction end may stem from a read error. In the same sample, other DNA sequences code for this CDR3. CDR3 residues: CASSYGGWGRYGDEQFF. The CDR3 DNA follows: TGTGCCAGTAGTTACGGTGGGTGGGGTCGGTACGGCGATGAGCAGTTCTTC. The rearrangement joins TRBV6-5 to TRBJ2-1; D not resolved. This CDR3 region has 17 residues. Germline CDR1 is MNHEY and CDR2 is SVGAGI.

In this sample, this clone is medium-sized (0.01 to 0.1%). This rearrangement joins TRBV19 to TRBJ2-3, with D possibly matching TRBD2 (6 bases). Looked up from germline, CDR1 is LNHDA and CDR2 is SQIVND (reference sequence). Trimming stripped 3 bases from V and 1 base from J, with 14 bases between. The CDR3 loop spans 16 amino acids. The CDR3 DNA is TGTGCCAGTAGTATCCCCGCGGGGAAGGGCACAGATACGCAGTATTTT. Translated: CASSIPAGKGTDTQYF.

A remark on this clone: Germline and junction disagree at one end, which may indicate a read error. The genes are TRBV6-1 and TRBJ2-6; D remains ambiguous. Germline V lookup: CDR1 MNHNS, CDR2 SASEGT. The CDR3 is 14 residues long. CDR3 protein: CASNRVSAANVLTF. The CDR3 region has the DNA TGTGCCAGCAACCGAGTATCTGCGGCCAACGTCCTGACTTTC.

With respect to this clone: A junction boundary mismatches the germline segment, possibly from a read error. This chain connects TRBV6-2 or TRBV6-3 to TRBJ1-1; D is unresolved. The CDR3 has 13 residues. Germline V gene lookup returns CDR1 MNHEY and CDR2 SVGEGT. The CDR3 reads CASSYSDNSEACF. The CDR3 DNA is TGTGCCAGCAGTTACTCGGATAACAGTGAAGCTTGCTTT.

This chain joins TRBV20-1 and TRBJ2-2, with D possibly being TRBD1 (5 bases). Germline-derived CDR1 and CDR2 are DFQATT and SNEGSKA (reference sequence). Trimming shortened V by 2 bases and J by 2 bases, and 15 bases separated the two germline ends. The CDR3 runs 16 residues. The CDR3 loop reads CSARSPQGSNTGELFF. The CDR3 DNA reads TGCAGTGCTAGATCTCCCCAGGGATCCAACACCGGGGAGCTGTTTTTT.

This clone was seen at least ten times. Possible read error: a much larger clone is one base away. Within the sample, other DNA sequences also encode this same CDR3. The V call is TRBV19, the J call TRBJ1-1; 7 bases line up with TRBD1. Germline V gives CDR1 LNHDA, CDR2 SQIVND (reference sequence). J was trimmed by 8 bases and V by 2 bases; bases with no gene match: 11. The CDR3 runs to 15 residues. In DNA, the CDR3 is TGTGCCAGTAGTATACAGATGGGGGGACAGACAGAAGCTTTCTTT. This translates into CASSIQMGGQTEAFF.

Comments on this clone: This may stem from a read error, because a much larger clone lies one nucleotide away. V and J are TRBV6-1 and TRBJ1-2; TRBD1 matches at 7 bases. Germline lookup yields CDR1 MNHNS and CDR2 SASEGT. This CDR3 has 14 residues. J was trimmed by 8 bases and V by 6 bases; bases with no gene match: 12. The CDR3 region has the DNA TGTGCCAGCAGCCGAGACGACAGGGCGGGGGGCTACACCTTC. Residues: CASSRDDRAGGYTF.

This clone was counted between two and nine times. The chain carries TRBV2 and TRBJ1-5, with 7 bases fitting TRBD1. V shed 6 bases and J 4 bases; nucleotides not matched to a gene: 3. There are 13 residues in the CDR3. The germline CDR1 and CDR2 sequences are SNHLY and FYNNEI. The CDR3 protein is CASRGQSNQPQHF. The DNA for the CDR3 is TGTGCCAGCAGGGGACAGTCAAATCAGCCCCAGCATTTT.